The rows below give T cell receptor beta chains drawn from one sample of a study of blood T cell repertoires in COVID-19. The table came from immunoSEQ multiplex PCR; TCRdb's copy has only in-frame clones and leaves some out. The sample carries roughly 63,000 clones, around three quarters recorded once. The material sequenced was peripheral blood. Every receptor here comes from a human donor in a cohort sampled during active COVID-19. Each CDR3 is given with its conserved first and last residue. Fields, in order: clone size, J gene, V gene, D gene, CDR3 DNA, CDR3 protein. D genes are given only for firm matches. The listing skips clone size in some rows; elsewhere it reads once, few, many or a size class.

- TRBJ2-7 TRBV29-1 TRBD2 TGCAGCGTAGTAACTAGCGGGAGTTACGAGCAGTACTTC CSVVTSGSYEQYF
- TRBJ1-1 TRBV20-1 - TGCAGTGCTAGAACCGCCGGGTGGGCTTTCTTT CSARTAGWAFF
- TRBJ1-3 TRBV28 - TGTGCCAGCAGTTTACCCGTGTCTGGAAACACCATATATTTT CASSLPVSGNTIYF
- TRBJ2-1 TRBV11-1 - TGTGCCAGCAGCTTAATTCTGGGAGGTTACAATGAGCAGTTCTTC CASSLILGGYNEQFF
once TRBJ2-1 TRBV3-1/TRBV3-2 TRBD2 TGTGCCAGCAGCCAAGCATTTAGCGGGAGCTTCGATGAGCAGTTCTTC CASSQAFSGSFDEQFF
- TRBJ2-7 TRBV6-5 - TGTGCCAGCAGGTACAGGAGGGCCAGCTCCTACGAGCAGTACTTC CASRYRRASSYEQYF
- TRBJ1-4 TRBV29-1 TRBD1 TGCAGCGCGACAGGGGTAAATGAAAAACTGTTTTTT CSATGVNEKLFF
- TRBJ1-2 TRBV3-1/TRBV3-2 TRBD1 TGTGCCAGCAGCCAAGGTCCCAGGGGGCGGTATGGCTACACCTTC CASSQGPRGRYGYTF
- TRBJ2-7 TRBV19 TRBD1 TGTGCCAGTAGTACCGGCAACAGGGGTTCCTACGAGCAGTACTTC CASSTGNRGSYEQYF
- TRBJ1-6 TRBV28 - TGTGCCACCGCGGGGTATCGATATAATTCACCCCTCCACTTT CATAGYRYNSPLHF
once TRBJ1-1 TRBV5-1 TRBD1 TGCGCCAGCAGCTCCGCGCGGACAGGGGGCACTGAAGCTTTCTTT CASSSARTGGTEAFF
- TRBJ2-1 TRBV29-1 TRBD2 TGCAGCGTCACAGGGCTAGCGGGACCTGAAAATGAGCAGTTCTTC CSVTGLAGPENEQFF
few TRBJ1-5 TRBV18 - TGTGCCAGCTCACCAAGCTTTTCGGGGGGGCGAGGACAGCCCCAGCATTTT CASSPSFSGGRGQPQHF
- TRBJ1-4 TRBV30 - TGTGCCTGGGGGGACGAGGGAAAACTGTTTTTT CAWGDEGKLFF
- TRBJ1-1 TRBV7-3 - TGTGCCAGCAGCTTAATAGGGCAGGGACACTTGGGCACTGAAGCTTTCTTT CASSLIGQGHLGTEAFF
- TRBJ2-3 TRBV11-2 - TGTGCCAGCAGCTTAGTAGGGGGTCCGGGGACAGATACGCAGTATTTT CASSLVGGPGTDTQYF
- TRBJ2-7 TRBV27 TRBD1 TGTGCCAGCACGCGACAGGGCAGCTACGAGCAGTACTTC CASTRQGSYEQYF
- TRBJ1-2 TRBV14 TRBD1 TGTGCCAGCAGGGGAACGGGACAGTTCTATGGCTACACCTTC CASRGTGQFYGYTF
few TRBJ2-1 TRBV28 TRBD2 TGTGCCAGCAGTCCCGGACTAGCGGGAGGGGGGTACAATGAGCAGTTCTTC CASSPGLAGGGYNEQFF
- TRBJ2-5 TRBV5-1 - TGCGCCAGCAGCTATCCCATGCAGGGATGGGAGACCCAGTACTTC CASSYPMQGWETQYF